This T cell receptor (beta chain) is drawn from a study of OX40 agonist ivuxolimab in advanced cancers. Study-wide context: With ivuxolimab, an agonistic anti-OX40 (CD134) antibody, patients were treated. Whole-study results and caveats: Some of the nonresponding patients also showed low levels of normalized T-cell clonal expansion. At 0.1 to 3.0 mg/kg and by week 6, clonal expansion occurred in CD4+ and CD8+ blood T cells.

Data came from immunoSEQ multiplex PCR; TCRdb stores just in-frame clones and leaves some out. The sample comprises just under 60,000 clones, about 90% of which are singletons, and 3% to 4% rests with the top ten. This clone was seen only once. The antigen is undetermined. The sequencing here drew on CD4+ or CD8+ T cells sorted from blood, taken in a trial of the OX40 agonist ivuxolimab. This clonotype was obtained from an adult with an advanced solid tumor such as melanoma, head and neck, liver or kidney cancer.

CDR3 in DNA: TGTGCCAGGCCCCCCCGTAGGCGAACTAATGAAAAACTGTTTTTT. It yields the protein CARPPRRRTNEKLFF. The V and J genes are TRBV19 and TRBJ1-4; D call uncertain. This CDR3 has 15 amino acids. V lost 9 bases to trimming and J lost 1 base, with 15 bases between them. Looked up from germline, CDR1 is LNHDA and CDR2 is SQIVND (reference sequence).